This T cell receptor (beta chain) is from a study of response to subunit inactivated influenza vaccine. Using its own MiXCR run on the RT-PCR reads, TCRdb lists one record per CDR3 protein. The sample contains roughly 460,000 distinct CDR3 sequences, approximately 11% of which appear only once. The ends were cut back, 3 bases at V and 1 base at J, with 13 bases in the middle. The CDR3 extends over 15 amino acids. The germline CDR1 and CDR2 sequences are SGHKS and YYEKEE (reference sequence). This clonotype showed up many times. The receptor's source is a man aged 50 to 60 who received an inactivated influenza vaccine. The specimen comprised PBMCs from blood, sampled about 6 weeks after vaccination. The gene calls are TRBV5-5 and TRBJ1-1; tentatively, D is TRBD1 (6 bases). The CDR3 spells CASSSVVGQNTEAFF. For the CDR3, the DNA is TGTGCCAGCAGCTCCGTCGTGGGACAGAACACTGAAGCTTTCTTT.